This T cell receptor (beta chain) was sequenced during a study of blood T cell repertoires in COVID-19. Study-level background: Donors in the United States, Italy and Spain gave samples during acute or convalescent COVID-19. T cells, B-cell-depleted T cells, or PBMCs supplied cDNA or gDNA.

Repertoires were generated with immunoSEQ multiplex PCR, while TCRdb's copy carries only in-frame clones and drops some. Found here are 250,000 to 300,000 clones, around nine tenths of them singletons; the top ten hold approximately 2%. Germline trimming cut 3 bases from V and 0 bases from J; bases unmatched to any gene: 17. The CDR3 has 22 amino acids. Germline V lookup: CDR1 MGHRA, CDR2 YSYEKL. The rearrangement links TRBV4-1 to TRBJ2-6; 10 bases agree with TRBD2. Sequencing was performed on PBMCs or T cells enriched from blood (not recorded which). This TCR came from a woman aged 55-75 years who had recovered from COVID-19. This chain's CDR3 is CASSQALFTGTSVSSGANVLTF. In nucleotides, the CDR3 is TGCGCCAGCAGCCAGGCTCTATTCACCGGGACTAGCGTTAGCTCTGGGGCCAACGTCCTGACTTTC.